These T cell receptor beta chains were read from a single sample in a study of T cell changes during pregnancy in multiple sclerosis. Produced via immunoSEQ multiplex PCR; TCRdb's table is partial and in-frame only. The table lists approximately 66,000 clones, 85% to 95% of them singletons. This specimen consisted of peripheral blood, obtained in the third trimester of pregnancy. The source is a female donor in good health, enrolled as a control in a pregnancy study. Each CDR3 is given with its conserved first and last residue. The D gene is left open where the match is weak. Clone size is given for some rows only: seen once, a few or many times, or a class if the clone is expanded.

CDR3 length: 13
clone size: NA
V gene: TRBV7-3
D gene: NA
J gene: TRBJ1-1
CDR3 DNA: TGTGCCAGCAGCTTCGGGTTTGACACTGAAGCTTTCTTT
CDR3 protein: CASSFGFDTEAFF

CDR3 length: 14
clone size: NA
V gene: TRBV5-6
D gene: NA
J gene: TRBJ2-7
CDR3 DNA: TGTGCCAGCACCAAGTTGACAGGTTCCTACGAGCAGTACTTC
CDR3 protein: CASTKLTGSYEQYF

CDR3 length: 16
clone size: NA
V gene: TRBV4-2
D gene: TRBD1
J gene: TRBJ2-7
CDR3 DNA: TGTGCCAGCAGCCAAGACGCGACAGGGGGCGGCTACGAGCAGTACTTC
CDR3 protein: CASSQDATGGGYEQYF

CDR3 length: 19
clone size: NA
V gene: TRBV5-1
D gene: TRBD2
J gene: TRBJ2-3
CDR3 DNA: TGCGCCAGCAGCTTGGTGGCCTCGACTAGCGGGACGTTCGGAGATACGCAGTATTTT
CDR3 protein: CASSLVASTSGTFGDTQYF

CDR3 length: 16
clone size: NA
V gene: TRBV19
D gene: TRBD2
J gene: TRBJ2-3
CDR3 DNA: TGTGCCAGTAATCCGGGACTAGCGGCTGGCACAGATACGCAGTATTTT
CDR3 protein: CASNPGLAAGTDTQYF

CDR3 length: 14
clone size: once
V gene: TRBV5-6
D gene: NA
J gene: TRBJ2-3
CDR3 DNA: TGTGCCAGCAGCTCACTAACCCTCAAAGATACGCAGTATTTT
CDR3 protein: CASSSLTLKDTQYF

CDR3 length: 15
clone size: NA
V gene: TRBV9
D gene: TRBD2
J gene: TRBJ2-1
CDR3 DNA: TGTGCCAGCAGCGTAGTCTCGGGAGGGGGAAATGAGCAGTTCTTC
CDR3 protein: CASSVVSGGGNEQFF

CDR3 length: 16
clone size: NA
V gene: TRBV19
D gene: NA
J gene: TRBJ2-5
CDR3 DNA: TGTGCCAGTAGCAAGGCGGCGGCCCCAACGATGAAGACCCAGTACTTC
CDR3 protein: CASSKAAAPTMKTQYF

CDR3 length: 14
clone size: NA
V gene: TRBV5-6
D gene: TRBD1
J gene: TRBJ2-5
CDR3 DNA: TGTGCCAGCAGGACTACAGGGGCGTGGGAGACCCAGTACTTC
CDR3 protein: CASRTTGAWETQYF

CDR3 length: 12
clone size: NA
V gene: TRBV30
D gene: TRBD1
J gene: TRBJ2-7
CDR3 DNA: TGTGCCTGTGACAGGGGGCCTACCGGGCAGTACTTC
CDR3 protein: CACDRGPTGQYF

CDR3 length: 11
clone size: NA
V gene: TRBV6-1
D gene: NA
J gene: TRBJ2-1
CDR3 DNA: TGTGCCAGCAGTCACGGGGGTGAGCAGTTCTTC
CDR3 protein: CASSHGGEQFF

CDR3 length: 16
clone size: once
V gene: TRBV4-2
D gene: TRBD1
J gene: TRBJ1-1
CDR3 DNA: TGTGCCAGCAGCCAAGACAATACCCCCGGGACAGGGAAAGCTTTCTTT
CDR3 protein: CASSQDNTPGTGKAFF

CDR3 length: 15
clone size: NA
V gene: TRBV9
D gene: NA
J gene: TRBJ1-2
CDR3 DNA: TGTGCCAGCAGCGTAGCTTTAGGGCAGGGCAATGGCTACACCTTC
CDR3 protein: CASSVALGQGNGYTF

CDR3 length: 13
clone size: NA
V gene: TRBV25-1
D gene: TRBD1
J gene: TRBJ1-4
CDR3 DNA: TGTGCCAGCAGACAGGGGGCGAACGAAAAACTGTTTTTT
CDR3 protein: CASRQGANEKLFF

CDR3 length: 13
clone size: NA
V gene: TRBV5-1
D gene: NA
J gene: TRBJ1-1
CDR3 DNA: TGCGCCAGCAGCTTTAGCTTGAACACTGAAGCTTTCTTT
CDR3 protein: CASSFSLNTEAFF

CDR3 length: 13
clone size: once
V gene: TRBV18
D gene: NA
J gene: TRBJ2-3
CDR3 DNA: TGTGCCAGCTCACTTGGAGCCGCTGATACGCAGTATTTT
CDR3 protein: CASSLGAADTQYF

CDR3 length: 15
clone size: NA
V gene: TRBV6-1
D gene: NA
J gene: TRBJ1-2
CDR3 DNA: TGTGCCAGCAGTGAAACCTTGGGGGGGGGCTATGGCTACACCTTC
CDR3 protein: CASSETLGGGYGYTF

CDR3 length: 14
clone size: NA
V gene: TRBV19
D gene: NA
J gene: TRBJ2-2
CDR3 DNA: TGTGCCAGTAGTATAGGCAGGGTGGCCGGGGAGCTGTTTTTT
CDR3 protein: CASSIGRVAGELFF

CDR3 length: 12
clone size: NA
V gene: TRBV6-6
D gene: NA
J gene: TRBJ1-2
CDR3 DNA: TGTGCCAGCAGTATCCTCGGGGGTGGCTACACCTTC
CDR3 protein: CASSILGGGYTF

CDR3 length: 17
clone size: NA
V gene: TRBV30
D gene: TRBD1
J gene: TRBJ1-6
CDR3 DNA: TGTGCCTGGAGTCCTGTGAGGGGGCGCTCCTATAATTCACCCCTCCACTTT
CDR3 protein: CAWSPVRGRSYNSPLHF

CDR3 length: 13
clone size: NA
V gene: TRBV10-3
D gene: NA
J gene: TRBJ1-1
CDR3 DNA: TGTGCCATCAGTCGGCGGGGCATTACTGAAGCTTTCTTT
CDR3 protein: CAISRRGITEAFF

CDR3 length: 14
clone size: NA
V gene: TRBV7-2
D gene: TRBD1
J gene: TRBJ1-5
CDR3 DNA: TGTGCCAGCAGCTTATGGGACAGGAATCAGCCCCAGCATTTT
CDR3 protein: CASSLWDRNQPQHF

CDR3 length: 14
clone size: NA
V gene: TRBV5-4
D gene: NA
J gene: TRBJ2-3
CDR3 DNA: TGTGCCAGCAGCTCCGGGTCGTGGGGCCATACGCAGTATTTT
CDR3 protein: CASSSGSWGHTQYF

CDR3 length: 15
clone size: NA
V gene: TRBV4-1
D gene: NA
J gene: TRBJ1-5
CDR3 DNA: TGCGCCAGCAGCCAAGTGACGGGAAGCAATCAGCCCCAGCATTTT
CDR3 protein: CASSQVTGSNQPQHF

CDR3 length: 15
clone size: once
V gene: TRBV27
D gene: NA
J gene: TRBJ2-7
CDR3 DNA: TGTGCCAGCAGTTTTCAGGGGCAGGGGGGCTACGAGCAGTACTTC
CDR3 protein: CASSFQGQGGYEQYF

CDR3 length: 14
clone size: NA
V gene: TRBV7-2
D gene: TRBD1
J gene: TRBJ2-7
CDR3 DNA: TGTGCCAGCAACGAAGGGACAGACCTTTACGAGCAGTACTTC
CDR3 protein: CASNEGTDLYEQYF

CDR3 length: 14
clone size: NA
V gene: TRBV29-1
D gene: TRBD1
J gene: TRBJ2-1
CDR3 DNA: TGCAGCGTTGAGGACAGGGGAGTCTACAATGAGCAGTTCTTC
CDR3 protein: CSVEDRGVYNEQFF

CDR3 length: 18
clone size: NA
V gene: TRBV7-2
D gene: TRBD2
J gene: TRBJ2-6
CDR3 DNA: TGTGCCAGCAGCTTAGCGCTAGCGGGAGTAGCTGGGGCCAACGTCCTGACTTTC
CDR3 protein: CASSLALAGVAGANVLTF

CDR3 length: 14
clone size: NA
V gene: TRBV30
D gene: NA
J gene: TRBJ1-5
CDR3 DNA: TGTGCCTGGAGTACCATGGGAGAGGTACAGCCCCAGCATTTT
CDR3 protein: CAWSTMGEVQPQHF

CDR3 length: 15
clone size: NA
V gene: TRBV5-1
D gene: TRBD2
J gene: TRBJ2-3
CDR3 DNA: TGCGCCAGCAGCTTGGAACTAGCGGACACAGATACGCAGTATTTT
CDR3 protein: CASSLELADTDTQYF

CDR3 length: 14
clone size: NA
V gene: TRBV4-3
D gene: NA
J gene: TRBJ2-7
CDR3 DNA: TGCGCCAGCAGCCAAGGGCAACGGGTCGGGGAGCAGTACTTC
CDR3 protein: CASSQGQRVGEQYF

CDR3 length: 12
clone size: NA
V gene: TRBV7-2
D gene: NA
J gene: TRBJ2-1
CDR3 DNA: TGTGCCAGCAGCCCCCCTGGGGGGGAGCAGTTCTTC
CDR3 protein: CASSPPGGEQFF

CDR3 length: 14
clone size: NA
V gene: TRBV19
D gene: TRBD2
J gene: TRBJ2-7
CDR3 DNA: TGTGCCAGTGCCCTCGGGACTAGCATCCACGAGCAGTACTTC
CDR3 protein: CASALGTSIHEQYF

CDR3 length: 15
clone size: NA
V gene: TRBV7-8
D gene: NA
J gene: TRBJ2-6
CDR3 DNA: TGTGCCAGCAGCTTAGTAAACTCTGGGGCCAACGTCCTGACTTTC
CDR3 protein: CASSLVNSGANVLTF

CDR3 length: 16
clone size: few
V gene: TRBV7-2
D gene: TRBD2
J gene: TRBJ2-1
CDR3 DNA: TGTGCCAGCAGCCCATGGGGTAGCGGGGGTTACAATGAGCAGTTCTTC
CDR3 protein: CASSPWGSGGYNEQFF

CDR3 length: 15
clone size: NA
V gene: TRBV2
D gene: TRBD1
J gene: TRBJ2-7
CDR3 DNA: TGTGCCAGCAGTGCTATCCCGGGACAGGGGTCCGAGCAGTACTTC
CDR3 protein: CASSAIPGQGSEQYF

CDR3 length: 15
clone size: NA
V gene: TRBV4-2
D gene: TRBD2
J gene: TRBJ2-3
CDR3 DNA: TGTGCCAGCAGCCCGAGCGGGAGCGGTGGAGATACGCAGTATTTT
CDR3 protein: CASSPSGSGGDTQYF

CDR3 length: 14
clone size: NA
V gene: TRBV2
D gene: TRBD1
J gene: TRBJ1-1
CDR3 DNA: TGTGCCAGCGGGACAGGGGGCGCGGGTACTGAAGCTTTCTTT
CDR3 protein: CASGTGGAGTEAFF

CDR3 length: 12
clone size: NA
V gene: TRBV11-3
D gene: NA
J gene: TRBJ2-1
CDR3 DNA: TGTGCCAGCAGCCGGGGACTCAATGAGCAGTTCTTC
CDR3 protein: CASSRGLNEQFF

CDR3 length: 14
clone size: NA
V gene: TRBV27
D gene: TRBD1
J gene: TRBJ1-2
CDR3 DNA: TGTGCCAGCAGTTATCAGGGGGGCCCTTATGGCTACACCTTC
CDR3 protein: CASSYQGGPYGYTF

CDR3 length: 15
clone size: NA
V gene: TRBV6-1
D gene: NA
J gene: TRBJ1-3
CDR3 DNA: TGTGCCAGCAGGACCGGCGGAACCCATGGAAACACCATATATTTT
CDR3 protein: CASRTGGTHGNTIYF

CDR3 length: 13
clone size: NA
V gene: TRBV7-2
D gene: NA
J gene: TRBJ2-3
CDR3 DNA: TGTGCCAGCGGGCTAGTCAGCGGGGATACGCAGTATTTT
CDR3 protein: CASGLVSGDTQYF

CDR3 length: 13
clone size: once
V gene: TRBV15
D gene: NA
J gene: TRBJ2-7
CDR3 DNA: TGTGCCACCAGCAGAGAATCTCAGTACGAGCAGTACTTC
CDR3 protein: CATSRESQYEQYF

CDR3 length: 18
clone size: NA
V gene: TRBV4-1
D gene: TRBD2
J gene: TRBJ2-4
CDR3 DNA: TGCGCCAGCAGCCGGGAGACAGTCCCTAGCGGGACCAAAAACATTCAGTACTTC
CDR3 protein: CASSRETVPSGTKNIQYF

CDR3 length: 15
clone size: NA
V gene: TRBV4-2
D gene: NA
J gene: TRBJ1-4
CDR3 DNA: TGTGCCAGCAGCCAAGATCGGAGGACGCATGAAAAACTGTTTTTT
CDR3 protein: CASSQDRRTHEKLFF

CDR3 length: 15
clone size: NA
V gene: TRBV9
D gene: NA
J gene: TRBJ1-3
CDR3 DNA: TGTGCCAGCAGCGTAGTCGGGTCCTCTGGAAACACCATATATTTT
CDR3 protein: CASSVVGSSGNTIYF

CDR3 length: 13
clone size: NA
V gene: TRBV15
D gene: TRBD1
J gene: TRBJ1-5
CDR3 DNA: TGTGCCACGGACAGGGGAGGGGATCAGCCCCAGCATTTT
CDR3 protein: CATDRGGDQPQHF

CDR3 length: 18
clone size: once
V gene: TRBV11-2
D gene: TRBD2
J gene: TRBJ2-2
CDR3 DNA: TGTGCCAGCAGCTCCTCCATAGCGGGCGCGGACTACACCGGGGAGCTGTTTTTT
CDR3 protein: CASSSSIAGADYTGELFF

CDR3 length: 13
clone size: NA
V gene: TRBV27
D gene: NA
J gene: TRBJ1-1
CDR3 DNA: TGTGCCAGCAGTTTCTACAGGAACACTGAAGCTTTCTTT
CDR3 protein: CASSFYRNTEAFF

CDR3 length: 14
clone size: once
V gene: TRBV5-1
D gene: TRBD1
J gene: TRBJ1-5
CDR3 DNA: TGCGCCAGCAGCCATACAGGGGACGGTCAGCCCCAGCATTTT
CDR3 protein: CASSHTGDGQPQHF

CDR3 length: 17
clone size: NA
V gene: TRBV9
D gene: TRBD1
J gene: TRBJ1-1
CDR3 DNA: TGTGCCAGCAGCGTCGGGGGGACAGGGGGCATGTACACTGAAGCTTTCTTT
CDR3 protein: CASSVGGTGGMYTEAFF

CDR3 length: 15
clone size: NA
V gene: TRBV29-1
D gene: TRBD2
J gene: TRBJ2-1
CDR3 DNA: TGCAGCGTTGACGTCTCCTGGGGGGGTTACAATGAGCAGTTCTTC
CDR3 protein: CSVDVSWGGYNEQFF

CDR3 length: 19
clone size: NA
V gene: TRBV27
D gene: TRBD2
J gene: TRBJ2-3
CDR3 DNA: TGTGCCAGCAGTTCCTTTAGGTTAGCGGGACGGAGAGTAACAGATACGCAGTATTTT
CDR3 protein: CASSSFRLAGRRVTDTQYF

CDR3 length: 17
clone size: NA
V gene: TRBV4-1
D gene: TRBD2
J gene: TRBJ2-3
CDR3 DNA: TGCGCCAGCAGCCAACCGGGACTAGCGGGACGCACAGATACGCAGTATTTT
CDR3 protein: CASSQPGLAGRTDTQYF

CDR3 length: 15
clone size: NA
V gene: TRBV27
D gene: NA
J gene: TRBJ1-3
CDR3 DNA: TGTGCCAGCAGTTTAAAGCCTTACTCTGGAAACACCATATATTTT
CDR3 protein: CASSLKPYSGNTIYF